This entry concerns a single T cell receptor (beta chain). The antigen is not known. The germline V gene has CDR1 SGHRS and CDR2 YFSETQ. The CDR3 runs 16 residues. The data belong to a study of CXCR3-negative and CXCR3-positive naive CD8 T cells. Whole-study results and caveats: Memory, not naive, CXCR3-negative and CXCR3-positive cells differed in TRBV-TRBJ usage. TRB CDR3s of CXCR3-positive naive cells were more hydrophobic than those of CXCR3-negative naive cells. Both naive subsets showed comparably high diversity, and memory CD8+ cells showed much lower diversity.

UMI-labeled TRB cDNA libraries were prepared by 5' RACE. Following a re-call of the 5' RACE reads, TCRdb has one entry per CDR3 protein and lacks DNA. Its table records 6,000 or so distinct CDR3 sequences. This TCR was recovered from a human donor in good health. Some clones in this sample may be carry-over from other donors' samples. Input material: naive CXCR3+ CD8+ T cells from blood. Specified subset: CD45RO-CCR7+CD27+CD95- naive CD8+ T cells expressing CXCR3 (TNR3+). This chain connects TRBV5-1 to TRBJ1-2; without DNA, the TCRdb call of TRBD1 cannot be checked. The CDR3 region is CASSLDLPGNNYGYTF.